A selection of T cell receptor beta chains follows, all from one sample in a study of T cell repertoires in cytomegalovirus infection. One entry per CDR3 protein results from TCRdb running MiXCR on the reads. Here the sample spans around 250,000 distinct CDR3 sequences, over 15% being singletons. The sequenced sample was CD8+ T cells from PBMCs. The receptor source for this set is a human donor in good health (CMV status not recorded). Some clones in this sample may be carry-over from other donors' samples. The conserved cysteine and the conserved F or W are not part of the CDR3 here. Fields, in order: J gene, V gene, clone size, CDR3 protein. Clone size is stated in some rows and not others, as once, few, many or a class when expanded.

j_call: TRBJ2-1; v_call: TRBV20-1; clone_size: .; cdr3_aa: SARGELAGASSSYNEQF
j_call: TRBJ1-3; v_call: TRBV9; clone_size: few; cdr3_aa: ASSVDGTGISGNTIY
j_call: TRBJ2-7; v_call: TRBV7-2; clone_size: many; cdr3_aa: ASSLAHGGAYEQY
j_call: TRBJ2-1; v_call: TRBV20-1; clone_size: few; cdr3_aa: SASTYNEQF
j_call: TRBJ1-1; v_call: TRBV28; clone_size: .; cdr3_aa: ASSFHGEGNTEAF
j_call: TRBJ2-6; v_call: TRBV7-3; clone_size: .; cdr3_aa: ASSSGGVANVLT
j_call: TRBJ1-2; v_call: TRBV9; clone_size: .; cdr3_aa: ASTISDGDATGYT
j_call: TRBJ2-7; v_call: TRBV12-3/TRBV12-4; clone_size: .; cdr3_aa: ASSFGGTGEQY
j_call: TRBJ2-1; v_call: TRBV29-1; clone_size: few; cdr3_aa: SVETDRSAYNEQF
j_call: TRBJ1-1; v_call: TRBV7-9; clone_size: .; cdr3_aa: ASTQRGTEAF
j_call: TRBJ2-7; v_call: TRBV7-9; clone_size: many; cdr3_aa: ASSDSKDEQY
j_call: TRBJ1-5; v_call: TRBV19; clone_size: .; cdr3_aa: ASTQDRGRRNQPQH
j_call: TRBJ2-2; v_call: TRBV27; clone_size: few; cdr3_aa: ASSEARGALTGELF
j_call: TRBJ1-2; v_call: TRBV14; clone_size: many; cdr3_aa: ASSQDLGHFYGYT
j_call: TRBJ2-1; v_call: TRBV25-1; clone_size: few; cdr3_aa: ASSDPNTSLNEQF
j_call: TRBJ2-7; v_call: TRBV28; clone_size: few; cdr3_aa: ASGRGDLLHEQY
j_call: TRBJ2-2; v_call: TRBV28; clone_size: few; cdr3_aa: ASGTFHVGELF
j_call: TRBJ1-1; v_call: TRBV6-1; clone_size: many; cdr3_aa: ASSEAQQGFAEAF
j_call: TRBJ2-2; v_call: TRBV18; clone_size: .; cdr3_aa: ASSPLDLVANTGELF
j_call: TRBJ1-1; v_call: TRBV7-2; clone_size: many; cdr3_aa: ASSLTYGTEAF
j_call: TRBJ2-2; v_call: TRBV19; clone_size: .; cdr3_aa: ASTPSPGVGELF
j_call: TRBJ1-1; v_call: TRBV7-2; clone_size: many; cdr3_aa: ASSLYMGGEAF
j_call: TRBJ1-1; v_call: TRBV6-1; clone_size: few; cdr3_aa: ASSETGVELAEAF
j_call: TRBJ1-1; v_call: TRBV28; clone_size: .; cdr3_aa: ASSYRPRRTEAF